This T cell receptor beta chain originates from a study of identical twins. TCRdb recomputed calls from the 5' RACE reads with MiXCR, one row per CDR3 protein. This sample has 420,000 or so distinct CDR3 sequences, with approximately 17% found just once. This clonotype was counted between two and nine times. Its antigen is not known. Study findings and constraints: Possibly, invariant MAIT and iNKT cells partly confounded zero-insertion analyses. Beta out-of-frame sequences showed weaker excess sharing between twins. The models systematically underestimated how much out-of-frame TCR alpha was shared in monozygotic twins. A lower insertion count was a feature of abundant cord blood beta clonotypes, with no such feature in memory repertoires.

Sequencing was performed on naive T cells sorted from blood. The receptor's source is a man aged 50 or older in good health.

CDR3 DNA sequence: TGTGCCAGCAAGGTGCGGGGAACCTACGAGCAGTACTTC. Amino acids: CASKVRGTYEQYF. The V and J genes are TRBV6-1 and TRBJ2-7; D possibly corresponds to TRBD2 (6 bases). CDR3 size: 13 residues. Germline CDR1 and CDR2: MNHNS and SASEGT. V was cut by 7 bases and J by 2 bases, with 12 bases left in between.